Included here is one T cell receptor (beta chain) sequence, with context. Germline loops: CDR1 GTSNPN, CDR2 SVGIG (reference sequence). V was trimmed by 4 bases and J by 4 bases, leaving 13 bases between them. The CDR3 extends over 13 amino acids. This sample stems from a study of CD8+ T cells in alopecia areata. The wider study: Treated patients were given oral tofacitinib, which was dosed at 5 to 10 mg twice daily.

Following extraction, RNA underwent reverse transcription to cDNA, which served as the sequencing template. The repertoire was sequenced with immunoSEQ multiplex PCR; TCRdb's copy has only in-frame clones and lacks some. This sample has fewer than 200,000 clones, with about 63% found just once. The TCR was taken from a human donor with alopecia areata. The sample was CD4+ T cells sorted from blood, taken at week 0. The rearrangement uses TRBV30 and TRBJ1-1; D is perhaps TRBD1 (5 bases). CDR3 residues: CAWMAGSVTEAFF. CDR3 DNA: TGTGCCTGGATGGCAGGGTCGGTCACTGAAGCTTTCTTT.